This entry features one T cell receptor (beta chain) sequence. Clones were read by immunoSEQ multiplex PCR, and TCRdb kept only the in-frame ones, dropping some. This table holds 23,000 or so clones, 75% to 90% found once. The junction had 10 bases not matched to a gene; V was cut back by 5 bases and J by 5 bases. The CDR3 has 16 residues. The germline V gene has CDR1 SEHNR and CDR2 FQNEAQ (reference sequence). The data originate from a study of blood T cell repertoires in COVID-19. Across the whole study: T cells, B-cell-depleted T cells, or PBMCs provided the cDNA or gDNA that served as material.

The receptor was derived from a man between 65 and 79 years old with active COVID-19. The rearrangement joins TRBV7-9 to TRBJ2-3, with 10 nucleotides matching TRBD1. The material sequenced was peripheral blood. CDR3 sequence: CASSPVTGGAIDTQYF. The CDR3 DNA reads TGTGCCAGCAGCCCTGTGACAGGGGGCGCGATAGATACGCAGTATTTT.